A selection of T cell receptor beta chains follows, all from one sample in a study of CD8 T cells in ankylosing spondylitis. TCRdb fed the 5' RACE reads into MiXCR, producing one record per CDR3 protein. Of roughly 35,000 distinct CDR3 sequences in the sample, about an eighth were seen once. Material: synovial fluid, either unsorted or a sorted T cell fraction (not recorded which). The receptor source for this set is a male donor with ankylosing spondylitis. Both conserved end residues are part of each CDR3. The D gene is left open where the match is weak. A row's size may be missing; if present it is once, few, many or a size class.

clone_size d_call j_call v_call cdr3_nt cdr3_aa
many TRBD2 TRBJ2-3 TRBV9 TGTGCCAGCAGCCTACTAGCGGGGGGGCGGGGAGATACGCAGTATTTT CASSLLAGGRGDTQYF
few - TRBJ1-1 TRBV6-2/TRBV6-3 TGTGCCAGCAGTTACTCGTCGGAGGGGCGTCCCCATGCTGAAGCTTTCTTT CASSYSSEGRPHAEAFF
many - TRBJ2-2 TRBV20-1 TGCAGTGCTAGAGGTCCGCAGGGGGGCGACACCGGGGAGCTGTTTTTT CSARGPQGGDTGELFF
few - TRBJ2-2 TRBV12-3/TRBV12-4 TGTGCCAGCAAGGTTGGCGGGGGCTTAACCGGGGAGCTGTTTTTT CASKVGGGLTGELFF
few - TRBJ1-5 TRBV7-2 TGTGCCAGCAGCCTAGGCTGGGAGCGAGTGAGGCCCCAGCATTTT CASSLGWERVRPQHF
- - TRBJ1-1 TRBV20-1 TGCAGTGTTCAGGAGAACACTGAAGCTTTCTTT CSVQENTEAFF
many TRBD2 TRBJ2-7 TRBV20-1 TGCAGTGCTAGAGGGGCGGGGGGGGACTACGAGCAGTACTTC CSARGAGGDYEQYF
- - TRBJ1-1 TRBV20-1 TGCAGTATATTAGCGAGGGAGACTGAAGCTTTCTTT CSILARETEAFF
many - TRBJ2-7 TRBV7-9 TGTGCCAGCAGCTTACCCATGTACGAGCAGTACTTC CASSLPMYEQYF
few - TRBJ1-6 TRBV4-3 TGCGCCAGCAGCCAAGCCATATGGCGACGGCATTCACCCCTCCACTTT CASSQAIWRRHSPLHF
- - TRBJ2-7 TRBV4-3 TGCGCCAGCAGCCCCACCGCCGGACTCAACTACGAGCAGTACTTC CASSPTAGLNYEQYF
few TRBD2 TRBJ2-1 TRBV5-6 TGTGCCAGCAGCTCTGGACTAGCGGGGTACAATGAGCAGTTCTTC CASSSGLAGYNEQFF
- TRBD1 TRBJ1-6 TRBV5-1 TGCGCCAGCAGCCTACCGGGACAGGGAAATTCACCCCTCCACTTT CASSLPGQGNSPLHF
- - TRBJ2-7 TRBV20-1 TGCAATGCTAGAGATAGAAATGGCTTAGTAATCTACGAGCAGTACTTC CNARDRNGLVIYEQYF
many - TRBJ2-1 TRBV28 TGTGCCAGCAGGGACGTCTTGGGGCTTTACAATGAGCAGTTCTTC CASRDVLGLYNEQFF
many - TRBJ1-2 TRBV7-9 TGTGCCAGCTCCGGGGGGGGGGCCCCCGCTGGCTACACCTTC CASSGGGAPAGYTF
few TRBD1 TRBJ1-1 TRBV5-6 TGTGCCAGCAGCTCGGGACAGCCGCGGACTGAAGCTTTCTTT CASSSGQPRTEAFF
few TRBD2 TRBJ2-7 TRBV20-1 TGCAGTACAAAAGGGACTAGCGGAGTTTACGAGCAGTACTTC CSTKGTSGVYEQYF
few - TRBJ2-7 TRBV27 TGTGCCAGCAGTTGGGGAACAGCCTACGAGCAGTACTTC CASSWGTAYEQYF
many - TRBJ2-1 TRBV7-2 TGTGCCAGGAGGGCTAGTAATCTCATTGCGGGACGGCATGAGCAGTTCTTC CARRASNLIAGRHEQFF
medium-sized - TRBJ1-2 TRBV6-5 TGTGCCAGCAGTTACTCTAGCCAGGGAGAGTTAATGGGCTATGGCTACACCTTC CASSYSSQGELMGYGYTF
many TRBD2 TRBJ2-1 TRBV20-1 TGCAGTGCTAGAAGGACTAGCCAAGTGGGCTACAATGAGCAGTTCTTC CSARRTSQVGYNEQFF
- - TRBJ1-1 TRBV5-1 TGCGCCAGCAGCTCAACGGGACGACCGAACACTGAAGCTTTCTTT CASSSTGRPNTEAFF
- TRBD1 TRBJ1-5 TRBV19 TGTGCCACCGGGACAGGCAATCAGCCCCAGCATTTT CATGTGNQPQHF
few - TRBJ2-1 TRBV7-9 TGTGCCAGCAGCCTGGGATACAATGAGCAGTTCTTC CASSLGYNEQFF
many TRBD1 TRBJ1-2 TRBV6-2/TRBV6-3 TGTGCCAGCAGTTCCCGGACAGGGTTCGACTATGGCTACACCTTC CASSSRTGFDYGYTF
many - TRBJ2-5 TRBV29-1 TGCAGCGCAGACTGGGGCGGAGAGACCCAGTACTTC CSADWGGETQYF
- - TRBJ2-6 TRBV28 TGTGCCAGCAGGCCCACGTTAGGCTCTGGGGCCAACGTCCTGACTTTC CASRPTLGSGANVLTF
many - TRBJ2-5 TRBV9 TGTGCCAGCAGCGTAGAGGCTAGCGAAGAGACCCAGTACTTC CASSVEASEETQYF
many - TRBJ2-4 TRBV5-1 TGCGCCAGCTCCTGGGCGGAGGGCAAAAACATTCAGTACTTC CASSWAEGKNIQYF
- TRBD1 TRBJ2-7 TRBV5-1 TGCGCCAGCAGCTTGGCCAGGGACAGCTCCTACGAGCAGTACTTC CASSLARDSSYEQYF
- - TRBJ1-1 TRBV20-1 TGCAGTGTTAAGCTAGGTTCCACTGAAGCTTTCTTT CSVKLGSTEAFF
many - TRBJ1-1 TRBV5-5 TGTGCCAGCAGCCTCTACATGGGTGGTATCCCTGAAGCTTTCTTT CASSLYMGGIPEAFF
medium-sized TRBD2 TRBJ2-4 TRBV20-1 TGCAGTGGAGCGGCGGGAGTGGGAAACATTCAGTACTTC CSGAAGVGNIQYF
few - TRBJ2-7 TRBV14 TGTGCCAGCAGCCAAAGAGTAACGGAATACGAGCAGTACTTC CASSQRVTEYEQYF
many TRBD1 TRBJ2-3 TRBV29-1 TGCAGCGTCCAATTAGCCACAGGGGAAGCAGATACGCAGTATTTT CSVQLATGEADTQYF
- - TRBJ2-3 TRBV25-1 TGTGCCAGCAGTCCGGACCAGGGGTCATGGAGCACAGATACGCAGTATTTT CASSPDQGSWSTDTQYF
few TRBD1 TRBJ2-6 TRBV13 TGTGCCAGCAGCTTAGATTGGGGACAGGTAGGCTCTGGGGCCAACGTCCTGACTTTC CASSLDWGQVGSGANVLTF
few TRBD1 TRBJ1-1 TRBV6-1 TGTGCCAGCGGATTAACAGGGGAGACTGAAGCTTTCTTT CASGLTGETEAFF
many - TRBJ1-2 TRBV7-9 TGTGCCAGCAGCTTAGGTTCGGGACGGCTAGGGGACTATGGCTACACCTTC CASSLGSGRLGDYGYTF
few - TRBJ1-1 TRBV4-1 TGCGCCAGCAGCCAAGATGACAGTGGCATCAACACTGAAGCTTTCTTT CASSQDDSGINTEAFF
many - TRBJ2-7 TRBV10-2 TGCGCCAGCAGTGAAGAGCTATTCTACGAGCAGTACTTC CASSEELFYEQYF
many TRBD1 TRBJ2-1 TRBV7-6 TGTGCCAGCAGCTTGCTTTCGACAGGGGTCAATGAGCAGTTCTTC CASSLLSTGVNEQFF
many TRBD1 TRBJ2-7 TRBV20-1 TGCAGTGCTAGGCTCCCGGGACAGGGGGAGCAGTACTTC CSARLPGQGEQYF
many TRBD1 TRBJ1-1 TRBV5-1 TGCGCCAGCAGCCGAGGGGGCAACACTGAAGCTTTCTTT CASSRGGNTEAFF
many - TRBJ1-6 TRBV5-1 TGCGCCAGCAGCTTTACATTACGGACAATTCATAATTCACCCCTCCACTTT CASSFTLRTIHNSPLHF